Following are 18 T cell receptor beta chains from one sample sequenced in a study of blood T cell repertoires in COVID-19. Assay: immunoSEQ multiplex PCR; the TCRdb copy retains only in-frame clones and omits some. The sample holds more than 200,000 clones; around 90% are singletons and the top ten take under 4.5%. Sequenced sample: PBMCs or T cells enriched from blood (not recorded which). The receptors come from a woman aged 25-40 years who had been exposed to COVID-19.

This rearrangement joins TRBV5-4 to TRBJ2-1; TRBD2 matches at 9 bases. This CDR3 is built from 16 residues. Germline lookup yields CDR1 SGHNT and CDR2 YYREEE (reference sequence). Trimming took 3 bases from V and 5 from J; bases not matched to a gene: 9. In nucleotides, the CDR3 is TGTGCCAGCAGCTACGGACTAGCGAGAACCGACAATGAGCAGTTCTTC. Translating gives CASSYGLARTDNEQFF.

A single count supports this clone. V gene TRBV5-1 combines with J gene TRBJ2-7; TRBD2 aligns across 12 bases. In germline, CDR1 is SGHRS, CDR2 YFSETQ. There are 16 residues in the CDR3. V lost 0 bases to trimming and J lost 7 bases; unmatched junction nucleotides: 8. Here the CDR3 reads CASSLARGLAGMEQYF. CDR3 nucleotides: TGCGCCAGCAGCTTGGCGAGGGGACTAGCGGGCATGGAGCAGTACTTC.

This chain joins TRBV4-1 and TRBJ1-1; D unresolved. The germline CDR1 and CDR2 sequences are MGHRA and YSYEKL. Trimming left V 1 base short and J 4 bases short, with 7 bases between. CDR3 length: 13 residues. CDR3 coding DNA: TGCGCCAGCAGCCAAGGTCCTCCCACTGAAGCTTTCTTT. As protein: CASSQGPPTEAFF.

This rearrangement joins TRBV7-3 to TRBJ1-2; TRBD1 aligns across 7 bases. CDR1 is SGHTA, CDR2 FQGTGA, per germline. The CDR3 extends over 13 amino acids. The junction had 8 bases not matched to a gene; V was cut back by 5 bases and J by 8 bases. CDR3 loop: CASSETGLKGYTF. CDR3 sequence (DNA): TGTGCCAGCAGCGAGACAGGGTTGAAAGGCTACACCTTC.

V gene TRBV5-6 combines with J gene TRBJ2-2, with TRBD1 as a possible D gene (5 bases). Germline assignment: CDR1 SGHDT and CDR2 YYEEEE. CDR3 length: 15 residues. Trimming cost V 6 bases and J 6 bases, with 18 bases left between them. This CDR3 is CASNQGRGSPGELFF. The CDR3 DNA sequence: TGTGCCAGCAACCAGGGTCGAGGTAGCCCCGGGGAGCTGTTTTTT.

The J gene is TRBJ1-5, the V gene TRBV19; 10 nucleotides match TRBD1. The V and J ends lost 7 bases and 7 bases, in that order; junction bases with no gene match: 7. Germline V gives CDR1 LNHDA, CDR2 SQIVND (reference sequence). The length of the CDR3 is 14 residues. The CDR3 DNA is TGTGCCAGTAACCCGGGACAGGGGTTACAGCCCCAGCATTTT. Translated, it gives CASNPGQGLQPQHF.

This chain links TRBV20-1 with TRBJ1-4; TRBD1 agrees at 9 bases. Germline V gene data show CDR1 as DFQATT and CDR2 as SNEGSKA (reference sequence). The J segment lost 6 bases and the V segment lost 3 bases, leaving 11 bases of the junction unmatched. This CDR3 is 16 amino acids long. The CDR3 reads CSASPHYRDRDEKLFF. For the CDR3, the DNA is TGCAGTGCTAGTCCTCACTACCGGGACAGGGATGAAAAACTGTTTTTT.

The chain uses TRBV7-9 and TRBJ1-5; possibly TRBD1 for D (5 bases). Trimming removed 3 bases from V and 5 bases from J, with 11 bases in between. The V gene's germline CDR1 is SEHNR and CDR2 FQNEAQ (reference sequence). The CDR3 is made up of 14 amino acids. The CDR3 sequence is CASSFLGADQPQHF. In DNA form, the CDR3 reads TGTGCCAGCAGCTTCTTAGGGGCGGATCAGCCCCAGCATTTT.

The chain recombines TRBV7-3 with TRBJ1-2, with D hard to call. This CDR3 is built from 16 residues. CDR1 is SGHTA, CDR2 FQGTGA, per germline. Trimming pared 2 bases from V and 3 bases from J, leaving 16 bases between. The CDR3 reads CASSLLGQVFDYGYTF. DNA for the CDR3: TGTGCCAGCAGCTTACTCGGTCAGGTCTTTGACTATGGCTACACCTTC.

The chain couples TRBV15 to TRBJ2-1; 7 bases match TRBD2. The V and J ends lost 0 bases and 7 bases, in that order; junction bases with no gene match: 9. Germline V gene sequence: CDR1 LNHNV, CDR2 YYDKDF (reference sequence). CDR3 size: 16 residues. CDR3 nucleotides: TGTGCCACCAGCAGAGATATGTCTAGCGGAGCTAATGAGCAGTTCTTC. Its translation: CATSRDMSSGANEQFF.

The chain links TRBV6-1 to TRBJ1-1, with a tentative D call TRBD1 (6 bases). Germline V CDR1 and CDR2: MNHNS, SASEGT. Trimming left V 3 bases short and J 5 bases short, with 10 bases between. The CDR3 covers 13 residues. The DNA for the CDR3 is TGTGCCAGCAGTGAGCCAGGACAGACTGAAGCTTTCTTT. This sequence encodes CASSEPGQTEAFF.

The DNA of the CDR3 is TGTGCTAGTGGCCACTGGTCGGGCACTGAAGCTTTCTTT. It codes for CASGHWSGTEAFF. V gene TRBV12-5 combines with J gene TRBJ1-1; D is unclear. Germline loops: CDR1 LGHNT, CDR2 FRNRAP. This CDR3 is built from 13 residues. V lost 6 bases and J 4 bases, leaving 12 bases between the germline ends.

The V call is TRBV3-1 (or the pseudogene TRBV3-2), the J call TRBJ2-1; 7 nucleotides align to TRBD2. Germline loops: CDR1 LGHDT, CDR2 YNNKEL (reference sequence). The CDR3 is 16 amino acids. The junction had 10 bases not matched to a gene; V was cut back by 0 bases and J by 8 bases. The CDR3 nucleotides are TGTGCCAGCAGCCAAGATTTCGGCGGGAGTTGGGATGAGCAGTTCTTC. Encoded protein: CASSQDFGGSWDEQFF.

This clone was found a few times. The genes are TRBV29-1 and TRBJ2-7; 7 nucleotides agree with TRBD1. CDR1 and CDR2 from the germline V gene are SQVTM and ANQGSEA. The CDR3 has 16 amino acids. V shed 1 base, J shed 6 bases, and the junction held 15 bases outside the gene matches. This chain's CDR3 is CSVEGGKQGIQGEQYF. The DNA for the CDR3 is TGCAGCGTTGAAGGTGGAAAACAGGGGATTCAGGGCGAGCAGTACTTC.

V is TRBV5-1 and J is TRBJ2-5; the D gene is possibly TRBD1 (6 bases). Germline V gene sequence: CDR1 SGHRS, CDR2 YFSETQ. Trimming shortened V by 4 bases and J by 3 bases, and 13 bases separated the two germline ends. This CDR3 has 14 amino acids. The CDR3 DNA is TGCGCCAGCAGCCCAGGGGCTATCAAAGAGACCCAGTACTTC. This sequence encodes CASSPGAIKETQYF. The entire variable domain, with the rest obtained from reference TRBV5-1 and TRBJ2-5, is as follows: KAGVTQTPRYLIKTRGQQVTLSCSPISGHRSVSWYQQTPGQGLQFLFEYFSETQRNKGNFPGRFSGRQFSNSRSEMNVSTLELGDSALYLCASSPGAIKETQYFGPGTRLLVL.

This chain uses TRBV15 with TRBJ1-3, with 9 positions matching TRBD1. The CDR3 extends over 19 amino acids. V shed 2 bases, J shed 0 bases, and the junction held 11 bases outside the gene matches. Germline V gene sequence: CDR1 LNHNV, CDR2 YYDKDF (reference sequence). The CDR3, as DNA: TGTGCCACCAGCAGAACCCTCCATGGGACAGGGCCCTCTGGAAACACCATATATTTT. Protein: CATSRTLHGTGPSGNTIYF.

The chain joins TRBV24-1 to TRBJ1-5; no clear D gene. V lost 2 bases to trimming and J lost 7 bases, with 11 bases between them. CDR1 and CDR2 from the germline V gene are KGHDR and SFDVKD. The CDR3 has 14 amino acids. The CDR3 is CATSDSRPPQPQHF. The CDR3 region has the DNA TGTGCCACCAGTGATTCGCGCCCCCCCCAGCCCCAGCATTTT.

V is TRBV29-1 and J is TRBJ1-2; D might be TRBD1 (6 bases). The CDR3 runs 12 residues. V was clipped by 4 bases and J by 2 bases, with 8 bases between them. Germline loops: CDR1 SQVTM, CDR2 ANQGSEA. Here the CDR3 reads CSVATGNYGYTF. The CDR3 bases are TGCAGCGTTGCAACAGGGAACTATGGCTACACCTTC.